This T cell receptor (beta chain) originates from a study of immune cell composition in non-small cell lung cancer. Normal lung was taken at the farthest possible site, at least 3 cm from tumour. The method was immunoSEQ multiplex PCR; TCRdb's version includes in-frame clones alone and lacks a portion of them. Of roughly 3,100 clones detected, roughly 89% appear once; the ten largest clones hold around 12%. The CDR3 is 16 amino acids. V dropped 1 base and J dropped 3 bases, with 15 bases sitting between them. Germline CDR1 is SEHNR and CDR2 is FQNEAQ (reference sequence). The chain uses TRBV7-9 and TRBJ1-2, with D unresolved. This receptor was taken from a human donor with non-small cell lung cancer. The sample was non-adjacent lung tissue. Here the CDR3 DNA reads TGTGCCAGCAGCTTAGTTACTGGCGGGCGGCACTATGGCTACACCTTC. Protein: CASSLVTGGRHYGYTF.